The rows below give T cell receptor beta chains drawn from one sample of a study of blood T cells in healthy people across ages. TCRdb reanalysed the 5' RACE reads using MiXCR and keeps one entry per CDR3 protein. Among around 1,000,000 distinct CDR3 sequences, roughly a quarter were seen once, and the ten largest hold approximately 0.71%. These data also formed part of another study, on T cells of mothers and their children.

Sequencing input: blood. The source of these receptors is a girl aged 2 to 10 in good health. Each CDR3 is given with its conserved first and last residue. The D gene is left open where the match is weak. Clone size, where shown, is once, few, many, or a class for clones that have expanded.

TRBV20-1	NA	TRBJ2-3	few	TGCAGTGCTAATTCGAGACAGGCGAGCACAGATACGCAGTATTTT	CSANSRQASTDTQYF
TRBV12-5	NA	TRBJ1-1	NA	TGTGCTAGTGGTTTGTTTCCCGGGAGGGCTGAAGCTTTCTTT	CASGLFPGRAEAFF
TRBV3-1	NA	TRBJ2-5	NA	TGTGCCAGCAGCCAATCGGGCCGGGGCCAGCCCCAAGAGACCCAGTACTTC	CASSQSGRGQPQETQYF
TRBV7-2	NA	TRBJ2-3	few	TGTGCCAGCAGCCAGGACTCGTCAAACACAGATACGCAGTATTTT	CASSQDSSNTDTQYF
TRBV9	TRBD1	TRBJ1-1	few	TGTGCCAGCAGCGTAGTAACAGGGGGCGGTGAAGCTTTCTTT	CASSVVTGGGEAFF
TRBV28	NA	TRBJ2-1	NA	TGTGCCAGCAGTTTACAACCATGGTTGGAGCAGTTCTTC	CASSLQPWLEQFF
TRBV12-3/TRBV12-4	TRBD1	TRBJ1-2	NA	TGTGCCAGCAGTTGGACAGGATTCTATGGCTACACCTTC	CASSWTGFYGYTF
TRBV6-5	NA	TRBJ2-1	NA	TGTGCCAGCAAAAGGGGTAACCCCAATGAGCAGTTCTTC	CASKRGNPNEQFF
TRBV7-3	NA	TRBJ2-3	many	TGTGCCAGCAGCTTCGGGACTCCAGATACGCAGTATTTT	CASSFGTPDTQYF
TRBV7-9	NA	TRBJ2-7	many	TGTGCCAGCAGTACAGATAACTACGAGCAGTACTTC	CASSTDNYEQYF
TRBV6-2/TRBV6-3	NA	TRBJ2-1	many	TGTGCCAGCAGTCCTCGGGTGCTCAACAATGAGCAGTTCTTC	CASSPRVLNNEQFF
TRBV24-1	NA	TRBJ2-1	NA	TGTGCCACCAGTGGAGGATGGGTGCTCTCCTACAATGAGCAGTTCTTC	CATSGGWVLSYNEQFF
TRBV7-2	NA	TRBJ1-2	few	TGTGCCAGCAGCGGACGACAGTACTATGGCTACACCTTC	CASSGRQYYGYTF
TRBV20-1	NA	TRBJ2-1	few	TGCAGTGCTGGGGCTATAGGGAATGAGCAGTTCTTC	CSAGAIGNEQFF
TRBV20-1	TRBD1	TRBJ2-7	few	TGCAGTGCCACCGACCTACAGGGGAATGAACACGAGCAGTACTTC	CSATDLQGNEHEQYF
TRBV12-3/TRBV12-4	TRBD1	TRBJ1-6	few	TGTGCCAGCAGTCTGGATGGTGGGACAGGGGGTATGGCACCCCTCCACTTT	CASSLDGGTGGMAPLHF
TRBV7-2	NA	TRBJ2-2	few	TGTGCCAGCAGCTTAGTAGGAGCCTCGAACACCGGGGAGCTGTTTTTT	CASSLVGASNTGELFF
TRBV4-1	NA	TRBJ2-3	NA	TGCGCCAGCAGCCGCGGGACTCAGGCCACAGATACGCAGTATTTT	CASSRGTQATDTQYF
TRBV11-1	NA	TRBJ2-5	NA	TGTGCCAGCAGCCCCAATCAGGAGGACCAGTACTTC	CASSPNQEDQYF
TRBV2	TRBD1	TRBJ1-4	NA	TGTGCCAGCAGTGAAACCCGACAGGGCCGGCGTGTAAAAGAAAAACTGTTTTTT	CASSETRQGRRVKEKLFF
TRBV13	NA	TRBJ2-1	few	TGTGCCAGCAGCTTTGGCTTGGGGGCCAATGAGCAGTTCTTC	CASSFGLGANEQFF
TRBV6-5	TRBD1	TRBJ2-1	few	TGTGCCAGCAGTCAAGACAGGGATGGTGAGCAGTTCTTC	CASSQDRDGEQFF
TRBV7-9	NA	TRBJ1-5	NA	TGTGCCAGCAGCTCTGACACGCTCCCCCAGCATTTT	CASSSDTLPQHF
TRBV7-9	TRBD1	TRBJ2-5	NA	TGTGCCAGCAGCGCCCGGGACAGGGGGTGGTCAGAGACCCAGTACTTC	CASSARDRGWSETQYF
TRBV15	NA	TRBJ2-7	NA	TGTGCCACCAGCAGAGATGGGGGGTGGGAGCAGTACTTC	CATSRDGGWEQYF
TRBV5-5	TRBD1	TRBJ1-4	NA	TGTGCCAGCAGCCCCGAGGGACAGGATGGGGAAAAACTGTTTTTT	CASSPEGQDGEKLFF
TRBV20-1	NA	TRBJ2-3	NA	TGCAGTGCTAGAATACTAGCAGCAGATACGCAGTATTTT	CSARILAADTQYF
TRBV6-2/TRBV6-3	NA	TRBJ2-1	NA	TGTGCCAGCAGCAGAATGGGGAGACTTACCCTTGACCATGAGCAGTTCTTC	CASSRMGRLTLDHEQFF
TRBV6-6	TRBD2	TRBJ2-1	NA	TGTGCCAGCAGTCCGGGACTAGCCTCCTACAATGAGCGGTTCTTC	CASSPGLASYNERFF
TRBV6-1	NA	TRBJ2-5	few	TGTGCCAGCAGTGAAGTTAGCGCGTCGTGGGGGACCCAGTACTTC	CASSEVSASWGTQYF
TRBV9	NA	TRBJ1-2	NA	TGTGCCAGCAGCGTGGGACACCGCTATGGCTACACCTTC	CASSVGHRYGYTF
TRBV5-4	NA	TRBJ2-1	NA	TGTGCCAGCAGCCCAGCTCTAGCGGAGGGGGGTTACAATGAGCAGTTCTTC	CASSPALAEGGYNEQFF
TRBV7-9	NA	TRBJ2-3	NA	TGTGCCAGCAGCTCATTGGGCAGGGACATAATCACAGATACGCAGTATTTT	CASSSLGRDIITDTQYF
TRBV27	NA	TRBJ2-4	few	TGTGCCAGCAGAGAACCCAGCCCGGGAAACATTCAGTACTTC	CASREPSPGNIQYF
TRBV28	NA	TRBJ1-2	few	TGTGCCAGCACCTTAGGGACAAGGGATGGCTACACCTTC	CASTLGTRDGYTF
TRBV9	NA	TRBJ2-7	once	TGTGCCAGCAGCGTAGGAGGGGGGCCTGCCTACGAGCAGTACTTC	CASSVGGGPAYEQYF
TRBV12-3/TRBV12-4	TRBD2	TRBJ2-1	NA	TGTGCCAGCACCCCTAGCGGGGGGGCCAATGAGCAGTTCTTC	CASTPSGGANEQFF
TRBV9	TRBD1	TRBJ2-4	NA	TGTGCCAGCAGCGGCTCCCTGGACAGGCCCGATCTAAAAAACATTCAGTACTTC	CASSGSLDRPDLKNIQYF
TRBV7-2	NA	TRBJ2-2	once	TGTGCCAGCAGCTTAGTTGCTCTGAACACCGGGGAGCTGTTTTTT	CASSLVALNTGELFF
TRBV9	TRBD1	TRBJ2-1	few	TGTGCCAGCAATCTCGACAGGGTCTGGGTGAATGAGCAGTTCTTC	CASNLDRVWVNEQFF
TRBV6-1	NA	TRBJ2-3	many	TGTGCCAGCAGTGAAAGCGGTGTGGGGACAGATACGCAGTATTTT	CASSESGVGTDTQYF
TRBV7-9	NA	TRBJ2-1	NA	TGTGCCAGCAGCTTACCGGATCTGATCTACAATGAGCAGTTCTTC	CASSLPDLIYNEQFF
TRBV5-1	NA	TRBJ1-1	few	TGCGCCAGCAGGCCGGCAGGGGTGTGGGCTGAAGCTTTCTTT	CASRPAGVWAEAFF
TRBV11-2	NA	TRBJ2-7	few	TGTGCCAGCAGCTTAGAGGCGGGACCCAGCTACGAGCAGTACTTC	CASSLEAGPSYEQYF
TRBV12-3/TRBV12-4	NA	TRBJ2-2	NA	TGTGCCAGCAGTTCGGACGGAGTTTTCACCGGGGAGCTGTTTTTT	CASSSDGVFTGELFF